These 14 T cell receptor beta chains were sequenced from one sample in a study of T cells after yellow fever vaccination. TCRdb itself ran the 5' RACE reads through MiXCR, one entry per CDR3 protein. The table shows roughly 310,000 distinct CDR3 sequences, with around 3.6% occurring only once. The source material was PBMCs, sampled on the day of the yellow fever booster vaccination. The receptors were gathered from a man aged 18-30 years who received the YFV17D yellow fever vaccine.

This clonotype has at least ten counts. This sequence joins TRBV4-1 and TRBJ2-6; perhaps TRBD2 as D (7 bases). The germline V and J ends were trimmed by 6 bases and 4 bases, with 16 bases remaining between them. Germline V CDR1 and CDR2: MGHRA, YSYEKL. This CDR3 is built from 16 residues. CDR3: CASSPTGGYGANVLTF. The CDR3 DNA reads TGCGCCAGCAGTCCCACGGGGGGCTACGGGGCCAACGTCCTGACTTTC.

The chain carries TRBV3-1 and TRBJ2-1; D is unclear. Germline-derived CDR1 and CDR2 are LGHDT and YNNKEL (reference sequence). There are 14 residues in the CDR3. Trimming stripped 1 base from V and 9 bases from J, with 13 bases between. This CDR3 is CASSQVGRLTEQFF. The CDR3 DNA is TGTGCCAGCAGCCAAGTGGGCAGGTTGACTGAGCAGTTCTTC.

The chain recombines TRBV5-5 with TRBJ2-1; D possibly corresponds to TRBD2 (5 bases). The CDR3 loop spans 15 amino acids. Germline V gene data show CDR1 as SGHKS and CDR2 as YYEKEE (reference sequence). V lost 5 bases, J lost 4 bases, and 16 bases lay in between. The DNA for the CDR3 is TGTGCCAGCAGGATACCGGGATCTGAATACAATGAGCAGTTCTTC. Translated: CASRIPGSEYNEQFF.

This clonotype has at least ten counts. The chain carries TRBV21-1 and TRBJ2-4; no DNA check was done on the table's D call, TRBD1. TRBV21-1 is reported as a pseudogene. The length of the CDR3 is 15 residues. Here the CDR3 DNA reads TGTGCCAGCACCACACCCCCTGGACGGAAAAACATTCAGTACTTC. Its translation is CASTTPPGRKNIQYF.

This clonotype was detected ten times or more. This rearrangement joins TRBV20-1 to TRBJ2-1, with 9 bases matching TRBD2. From germline, CDR1 is DFQATT and CDR2 SNEGSKA (reference sequence). The CDR3 loop spans 15 amino acids. V was pared by 3 bases and J by 7 bases, with 10 bases of the junction left unmatched. The CDR3 here is CSASLPAGGTNEQFF. In nucleotides, the CDR3 is TGCAGTGCTAGCTTGCCAGCGGGGGGAACAAATGAGCAGTTCTTC.

This clonotype has just a few counts. The chain carries TRBV5-6 and TRBJ2-5; D is perhaps TRBD1 (6 bases). The V and J ends lost 2 bases and 2 bases respectively, with 13 bases between them. This CDR3 region has 15 residues. CDR1 is SGHDT and CDR2 is YYEEEE in the germline V gene. The CDR3 nucleotides read TGTGCCAGCAGCTTTGACCTGGACAGTCAAGAGACCCAGTACTTC. Translation: CASSFDLDSQETQYF.

The V call is TRBV5-1, the J call TRBJ2-3; the D call may be TRBD1 or TRBD2 (6 bases each). Trimming removed 3 bases from V and 2 bases from J, with 10 bases in between. Germline CDR1 reads SGHRS; CDR2 reads YFSETQ. This CDR3 is 14 amino acids long. As DNA, the CDR3 is TGCGCCAGCAGCTGGGGGGCTCTCACAGATACGCAGTATTTT. Its protein product is CASSWGALTDTQYF. Full variable domain (remainder filled in from reference TRBV5-1 and TRBJ2-3): KAGVTQTPRYLIKTRGQQVTLSCSPISGHRSVSWYQQTPGQGLQFLFEYFSETQRNKGNFPGRFSGRQFSNSRSEMNVSTLELGDSALYLCASSWGALTDTQYFGPGTRLTVL.

J is TRBJ2-5 and V is TRBV30; no clear D. V lost 2 bases to trimming and J lost 5 bases, with 9 bases between them. The CDR3 loop spans 12 amino acids. The germline V gene encodes CDR1 GTSNPN and CDR2 SVGIG (reference sequence). The CDR3 reads CAWSPARETQYF. CDR3 in DNA: TGTGCCTGGAGTCCCGCCCGGGAGACCCAGTACTTC.

The chain uses TRBV7-2 and TRBJ2-7; 8 positions match TRBD2. The ends lost 0 bases at V and 4 bases at J; junction bases unmatched: 5. The germline V gene encodes CDR1 SGHTA and CDR2 FQGNSA. The CDR3 is made up of 15 amino acids. CDR3 sequence reads: CASSLALGLAYEQYF. The CDR3 DNA follows: TGTGCCAGCAGCTTAGCCCTCGGACTAGCATACGAGCAGTACTTC.

This clonotype was observed many times. This rearrangement joins TRBV7-2 to TRBJ2-3; TRBD2 might be the D (5 bases). The CDR3 runs 13 residues. The ends were cut back, 5 bases at V and 5 bases at J, with 11 bases in the middle. Germline values: CDR1 SGHTA, CDR2 FQGNSA. The CDR3 loop is CASSQSGVDTQYF. In nucleotides, the CDR3 is TGTGCCAGCAGCCAATCCGGGGTAGATACGCAGTATTTT.

This clonotype was observed a few times. This CDR3 reads CASRTSGGVSYEQYF. CDR3 DNA: TGTGCCAGCAGGACCTCAGGGGGAGTCTCCTACGAGCAGTACTTC. The chain is built from TRBV6-5 and TRBJ2-7; 7 bases agree with TRBD1. Per the germline V gene, CDR1 is MNHEY and CDR2 is SVGAGI. V lost 6 bases to trimming and J lost 0 bases; unmatched junction nucleotides: 8. This CDR3 region has 15 residues.

This clonotype was found many times. The chain uses TRBV20-1 and TRBJ1-1; weak D call: TRBD1 (5 bases). The CDR3 is made up of 15 amino acids. CDR1 and CDR2 from the germline V gene are DFQATT and SNEGSKA (reference sequence). Trimming pared 0 bases from V and 4 bases from J, leaving 15 bases between. The CDR3 nucleotides read TGCAGTGCTAGAGATCAAGGGTGGAGGGGCACTGAAGCTTTCTTT. The encoded protein is CSARDQGWRGTEAFF.

This clonotype was counted ten times or more. V is TRBV4-3 and J is TRBJ2-1, with 9 bases aligning to TRBD2. CDR1 is LGHNA and CDR2 is YSLEER in the germline V gene. This CDR3 has 17 residues. Trimming at V came to 1 base and at J to 4 bases, leaving 8 bases not matched to a gene. CDR3 DNA: TGCGCCAGCAGCCAAGGGTTTTCTAGCGGGGTATACAATGAGCAGTTCTTC. Its translation is CASSQGFSSGVYNEQFF.

This clonotype turned up a few times. The CDR3 DNA sequence: TGCGCCAGCAGCCAGGACAGGGGGCTTAACACCATATATTTT. Amino acid sequence: CASSQDRGLNTIYF. This rearrangement joins TRBV4-3 to TRBJ1-3, with 11 bases fitting TRBD1. J was trimmed by 7 bases and V by 3 bases; bases with no gene match: 2. CDR1 is LGHNA and CDR2 is YSLEER in the germline V gene. The length of the CDR3 is 14 residues.